The T cell receptor beta chain under discussion was sequenced for a study of blood T cell repertoires in COVID-19. J lost 5 bases, V lost 1 base, and 12 bases had no gene match. There are 17 residues in the CDR3. The V gene's germline CDR1 is MDHEN and CDR2 SYDVKM. Generated by immunoSEQ multiplex PCR, the TCRdb table keeps only in-frame clones and is missing some. The table has roughly 240,000 clones, approximately 86% seen once; the top ten hold under 2%. The TCR sequence derives from a woman aged 60 to 75 who had recovered from COVID-19. Sequencing was performed on peripheral blood. This rearrangement joins TRBV28 to TRBJ2-7, with 9 bases fitting TRBD2. This CDR3 is CASSLFGLAGRSDEQYF. CDR3 sequence (DNA): TGTGCCAGCAGTTTATTCGGGCTAGCGGGGCGAAGCGACGAGCAGTACTTC.